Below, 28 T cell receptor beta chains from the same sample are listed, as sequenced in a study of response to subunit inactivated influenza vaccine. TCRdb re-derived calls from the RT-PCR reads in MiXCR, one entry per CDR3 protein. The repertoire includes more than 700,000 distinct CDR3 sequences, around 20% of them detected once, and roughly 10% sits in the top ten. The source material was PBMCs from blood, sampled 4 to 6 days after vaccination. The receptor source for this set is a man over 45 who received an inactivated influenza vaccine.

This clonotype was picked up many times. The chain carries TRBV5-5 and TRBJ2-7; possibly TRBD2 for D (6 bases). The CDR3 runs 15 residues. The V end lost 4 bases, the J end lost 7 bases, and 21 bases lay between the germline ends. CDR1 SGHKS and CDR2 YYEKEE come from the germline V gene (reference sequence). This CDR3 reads CASSPRSGGNGEQYF. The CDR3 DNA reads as TGTGCCAGCAGCCCCCGGTCGGGCGGGAATGGTGAGCAGTACTTC.

CDR3 sequence reads: CASSNLVGGETQYF. The CDR3 DNA is TGTGCCAGCAGCAACTTAGTGGGGGGAGAGACCCAGTACTTC. The V gene is TRBV7-2, the J gene TRBJ2-5; weak D call: TRBD2 (6 bases). Trimming removed 5 bases from V and 4 bases from J, with 14 bases in between. Germline V gives CDR1 SGHTA, CDR2 FQGNSA. This CDR3 spans 14 amino acids.

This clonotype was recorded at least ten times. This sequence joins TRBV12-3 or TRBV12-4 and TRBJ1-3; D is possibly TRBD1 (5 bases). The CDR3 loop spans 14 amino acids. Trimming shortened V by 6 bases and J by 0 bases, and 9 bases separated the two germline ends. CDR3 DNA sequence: TGTGCCAGCAGAACGACAGACTCTGGAAACACCATATATTTT. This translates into CASRTTDSGNTIYF.

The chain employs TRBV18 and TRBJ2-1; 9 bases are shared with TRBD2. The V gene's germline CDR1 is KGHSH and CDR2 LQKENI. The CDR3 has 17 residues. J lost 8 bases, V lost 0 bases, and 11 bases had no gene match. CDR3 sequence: CASSPPRLAVFQDEQFF. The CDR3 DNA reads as TGTGCCAGCTCACCACCCCGACTAGCGGTCTTTCAGGATGAGCAGTTCTTC.

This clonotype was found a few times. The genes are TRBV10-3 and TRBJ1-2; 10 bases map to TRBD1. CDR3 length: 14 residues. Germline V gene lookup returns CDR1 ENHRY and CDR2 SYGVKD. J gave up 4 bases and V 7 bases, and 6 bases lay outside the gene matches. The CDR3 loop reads CAITRDRGSYGYTF. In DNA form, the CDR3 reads TGTGCCATCACTCGGGACAGGGGAAGCTATGGCTACACCTTC.

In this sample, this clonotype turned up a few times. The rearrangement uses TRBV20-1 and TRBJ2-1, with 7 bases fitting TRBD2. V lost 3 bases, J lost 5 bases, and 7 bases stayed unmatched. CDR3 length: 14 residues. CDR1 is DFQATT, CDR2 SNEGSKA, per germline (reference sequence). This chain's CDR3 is CSASRPGGNNEQFF. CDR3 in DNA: TGCAGTGCTAGTCGCCCGGGGGGAAACAATGAGCAGTTCTTC.

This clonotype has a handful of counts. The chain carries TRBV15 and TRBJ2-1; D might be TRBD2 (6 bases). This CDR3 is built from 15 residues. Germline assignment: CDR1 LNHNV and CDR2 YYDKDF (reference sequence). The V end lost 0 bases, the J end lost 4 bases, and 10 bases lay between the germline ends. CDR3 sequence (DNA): TGTGCCACCAGCAGAGATGCGGGGCGATACAATGAGCAGTTCTTC. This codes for CATSRDAGRYNEQFF.

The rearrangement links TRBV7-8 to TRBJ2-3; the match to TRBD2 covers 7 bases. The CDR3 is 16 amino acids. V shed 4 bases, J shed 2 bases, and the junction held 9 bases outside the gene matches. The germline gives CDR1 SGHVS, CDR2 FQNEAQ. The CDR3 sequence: CASSSPLAGLTDTQYF. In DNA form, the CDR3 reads TGTGCCAGCAGCTCCCCCTTAGCGGGCCTCACAGATACGCAGTATTTT.

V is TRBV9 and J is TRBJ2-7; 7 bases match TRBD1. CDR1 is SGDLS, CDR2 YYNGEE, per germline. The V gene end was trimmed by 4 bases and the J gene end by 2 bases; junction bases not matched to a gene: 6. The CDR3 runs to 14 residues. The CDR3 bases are TGTGCCAGCAGCCAGACAGGGATCCCCTACGAGCAGTACTTC. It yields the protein CASSQTGIPYEQYF.

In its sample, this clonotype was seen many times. The CDR3 protein is CSVEAGLAESYNEQFF. The CDR3 region has the DNA TGCAGCGTTGAAGCGGGACTAGCGGAATCCTACAATGAGCAGTTCTTC. The chain carries TRBV29-1 and TRBJ2-1; 11 positions match TRBD2. CDR3 size: 16 residues. Germline V gene sequence: CDR1 SQVTM, CDR2 ANQGSEA. V gave up 1 base and J gave up 1 base; unmatched junction bases: 3.

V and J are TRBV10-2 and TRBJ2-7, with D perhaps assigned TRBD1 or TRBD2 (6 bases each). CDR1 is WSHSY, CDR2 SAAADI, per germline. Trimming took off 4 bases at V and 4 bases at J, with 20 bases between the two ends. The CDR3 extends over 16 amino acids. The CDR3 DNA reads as TGCGCCAGCAGTGGGGCCAGGGGAGGACGCGGGTACGAGCAGTACTTC. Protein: CASSGARGGRGYEQYF.

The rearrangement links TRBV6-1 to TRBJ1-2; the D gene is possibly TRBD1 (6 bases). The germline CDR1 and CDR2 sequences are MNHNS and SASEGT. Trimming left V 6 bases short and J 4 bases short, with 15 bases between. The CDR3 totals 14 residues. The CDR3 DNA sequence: TGTGCCAGCAGCCGGGGACATCTTGCCTATGGCTACACCTTC. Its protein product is CASSRGHLAYGYTF.

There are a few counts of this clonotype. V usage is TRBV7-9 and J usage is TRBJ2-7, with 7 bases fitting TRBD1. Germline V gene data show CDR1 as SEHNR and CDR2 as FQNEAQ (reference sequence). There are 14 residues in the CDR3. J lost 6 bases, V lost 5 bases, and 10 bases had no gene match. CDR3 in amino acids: CASSRGTVSSEQYF. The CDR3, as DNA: TGTGCCAGCAGCCGAGGGACAGTTTCTAGCGAGCAGTACTTC.

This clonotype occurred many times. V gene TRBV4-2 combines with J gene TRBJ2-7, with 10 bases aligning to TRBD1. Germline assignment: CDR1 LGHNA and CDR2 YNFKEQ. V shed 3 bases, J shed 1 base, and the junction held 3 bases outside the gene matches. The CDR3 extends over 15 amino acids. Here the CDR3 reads CASSHEDRGSYEQYF. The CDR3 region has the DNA TGTGCCAGCAGCCATGAGGACAGGGGGTCCTACGAGCAGTACTTC.

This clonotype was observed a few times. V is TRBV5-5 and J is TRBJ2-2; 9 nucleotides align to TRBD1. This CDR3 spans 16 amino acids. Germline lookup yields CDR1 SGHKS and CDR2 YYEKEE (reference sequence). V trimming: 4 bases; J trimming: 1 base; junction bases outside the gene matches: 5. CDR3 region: CASSGGQGQNTGELFF. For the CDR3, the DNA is TGTGCCAGCAGCGGCGGACAGGGGCAGAACACCGGGGAGCTGTTTTTT.

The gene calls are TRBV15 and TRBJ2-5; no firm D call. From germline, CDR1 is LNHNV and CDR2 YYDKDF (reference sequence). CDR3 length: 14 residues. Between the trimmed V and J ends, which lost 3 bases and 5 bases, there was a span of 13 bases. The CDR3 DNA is TGTGCCACCAGCAGGGGATTTGGTACGGAGACCCAGTACTTC. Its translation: CATSRGFGTETQYF.

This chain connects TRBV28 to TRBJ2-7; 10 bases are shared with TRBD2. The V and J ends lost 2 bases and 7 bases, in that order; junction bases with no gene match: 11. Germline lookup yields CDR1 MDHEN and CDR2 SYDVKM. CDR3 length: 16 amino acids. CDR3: CASSLEFPELAGEQYF. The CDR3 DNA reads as TGTGCCAGCAGTTTAGAGTTCCCGGAACTAGCGGGGGAGCAGTACTTC.

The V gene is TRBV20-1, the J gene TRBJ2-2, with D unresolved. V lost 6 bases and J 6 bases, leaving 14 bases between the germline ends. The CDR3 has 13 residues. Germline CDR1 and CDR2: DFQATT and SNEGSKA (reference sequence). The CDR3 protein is CSATIGSAGELFF. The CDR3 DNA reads TGCAGTGCCACCATAGGGTCGGCCGGGGAGCTGTTTTTT.

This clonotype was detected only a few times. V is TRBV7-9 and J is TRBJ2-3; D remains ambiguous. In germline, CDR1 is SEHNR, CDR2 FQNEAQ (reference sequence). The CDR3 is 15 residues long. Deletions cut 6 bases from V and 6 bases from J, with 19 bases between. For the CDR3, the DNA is TGTGCCAGCAGTACAAGCGAGGTTGGGATGGATACGCAGTATTTT. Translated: CASSTSEVGMDTQYF.

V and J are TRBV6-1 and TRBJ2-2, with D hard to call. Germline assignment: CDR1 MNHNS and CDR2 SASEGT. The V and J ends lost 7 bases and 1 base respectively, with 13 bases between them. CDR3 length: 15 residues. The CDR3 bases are TGTGCCAGCAAAACGGGCGGAAAGAACACCGGGGAGCTGTTTTTT. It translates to CASKTGGKNTGELFF.

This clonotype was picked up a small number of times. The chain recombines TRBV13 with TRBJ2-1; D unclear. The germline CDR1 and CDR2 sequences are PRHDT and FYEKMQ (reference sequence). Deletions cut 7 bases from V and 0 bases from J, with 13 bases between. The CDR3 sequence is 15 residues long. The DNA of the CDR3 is TGTGCCAGCAACACACGGGCCATCTCCTACAATGAGCAGTTCTTC. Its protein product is CASNTRAISYNEQFF.

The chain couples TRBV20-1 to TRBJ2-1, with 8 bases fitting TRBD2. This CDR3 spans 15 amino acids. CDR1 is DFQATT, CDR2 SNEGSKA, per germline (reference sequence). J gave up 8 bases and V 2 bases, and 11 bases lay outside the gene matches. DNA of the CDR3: TGCAGTGCTAGATCCGGACTAGCTACACCCGATGAGCAGTTCTTC. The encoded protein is CSARSGLATPDEQFF.

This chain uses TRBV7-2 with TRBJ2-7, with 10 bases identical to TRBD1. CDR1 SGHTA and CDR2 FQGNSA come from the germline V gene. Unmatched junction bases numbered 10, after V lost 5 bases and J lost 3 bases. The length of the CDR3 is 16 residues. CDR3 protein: CASSLDGTGVLYEQYF. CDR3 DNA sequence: TGTGCCAGCAGCCTAGACGGGACAGGGGTGCTCTACGAGCAGTACTTC.

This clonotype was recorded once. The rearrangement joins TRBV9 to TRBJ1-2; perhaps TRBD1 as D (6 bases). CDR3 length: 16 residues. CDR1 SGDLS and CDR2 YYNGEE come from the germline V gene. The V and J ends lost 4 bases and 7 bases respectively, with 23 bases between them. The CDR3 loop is CASSLGDIGILGGYTF. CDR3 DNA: TGTGCCAGCAGCCTCGGGGACATAGGAATCTTAGGTGGCTACACCTTC.

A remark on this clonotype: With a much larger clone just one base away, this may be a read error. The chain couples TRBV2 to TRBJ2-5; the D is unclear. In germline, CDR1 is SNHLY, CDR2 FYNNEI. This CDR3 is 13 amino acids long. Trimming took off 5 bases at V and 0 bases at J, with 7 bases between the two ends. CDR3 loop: CASSYTNQETQYF. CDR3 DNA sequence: TGTGCCAGCAGTTACACCAACCAAGAGACCCAGTACTTC. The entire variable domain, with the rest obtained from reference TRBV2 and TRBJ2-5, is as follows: EPEVTQTPSHQVTQMGQEVILRCVPISNHLYFYWYRQILGQKVEFLVSFYNNEISEKSEIFDDQFSVERPDGSNFTLKIRSTKLEDSAMYFCASSYTNQETQYFGPGTRLLVL.

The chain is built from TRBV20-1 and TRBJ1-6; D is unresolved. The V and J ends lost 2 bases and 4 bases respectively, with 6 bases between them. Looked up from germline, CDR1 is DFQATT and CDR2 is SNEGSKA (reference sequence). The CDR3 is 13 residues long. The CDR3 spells CSARRQYNSPLHF. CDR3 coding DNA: TGCAGTGCTAGAAGGCAGTATAATTCACCCCTCCACTTT.

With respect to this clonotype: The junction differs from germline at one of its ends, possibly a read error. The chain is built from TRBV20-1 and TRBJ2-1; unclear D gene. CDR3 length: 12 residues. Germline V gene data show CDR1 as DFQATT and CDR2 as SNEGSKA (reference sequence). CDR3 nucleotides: TGCAGTGCTAGTCAACCCCCGGGTCTTTGGCTCTTC. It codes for CSASQPPGLWLF.

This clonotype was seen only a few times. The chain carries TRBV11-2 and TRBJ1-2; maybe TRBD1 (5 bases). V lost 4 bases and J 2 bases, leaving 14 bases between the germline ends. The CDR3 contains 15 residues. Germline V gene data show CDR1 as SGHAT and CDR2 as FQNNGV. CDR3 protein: CASSYNGQGNYGYTF. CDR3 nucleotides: TGTGCCAGCAGCTATAACGGGCAGGGAAACTATGGCTACACCTTC.